This T cell receptor beta chain was sequenced during a study of blood T cell repertoires in COVID-19. For the study at large: Acute and convalescent COVID-19 samples came from the United States, Italy and Spain. T cells, B-cell-depleted T cells, or PBMCs provided the cDNA or gDNA that served as material.

In the original processing: Amplification of reference gene primers was used by the study to estimate nucleated cell counts. The assay was immunoSEQ multiplex PCR, and TCRdb's table has in-frame clones only and misses some. That table is the source of V, J and clone size, and D and trimming were worked out from the DNA. The data show some 150,000 clones, with around 84% seen just once and roughly 7.2% held by the top ten. Germline V CDR1 and CDR2: PRHDT, FYEKMQ (reference sequence). Trimming stripped 0 bases from V and 6 bases from J, with 6 bases between. The CDR3 contains 14 residues. The sequence was obtained from a woman aged 50 to 65 in a cohort sampled during active or convalescent COVID-19. This chain uses TRBV13 with TRBJ1-6; no reliable D call. The sample consisted of peripheral blood. The CDR3 coding sequence is TGTGCCAGCAGCTTAGGCCGGTTTAATTCACCCCTCCACTTT. Amino acids: CASSLGRFNSPLHF.